One and the same sample provided the 7 T cell receptor beta chains below, sequenced in a study of blood T cell repertoires in COVID-19. The protocol was immunoSEQ multiplex PCR, while the TCRdb copy is restricted to in-frame clones and leaves out a portion. Among tens of thousands of clones, roughly 80% were seen once, and the ten largest hold more than 20%. The sample consisted of peripheral blood. All receptors derive from a human donor with acute or convalescent COVID-19. The donor label of this sample is uncertain.

This clone was observed a few times. The chain is built from TRBV24-1 and TRBJ2-2; no firm D call. The CDR3 extends over 13 amino acids. Germline values: CDR1 KGHDR, CDR2 SFDVKD. V was pared by 5 bases and J by 3 bases, with 6 bases between. This chain's CDR3 is CATSVSYTGELFF. The CDR3 DNA reads as TGTGCCACCAGTGTCAGTTACACCGGGGAGCTGTTTTTT.

This clone was seen only once. The gene calls are TRBV7-9 and TRBJ1-2; D remains unclear. The ends were cut back, 1 base at V and 6 bases at J, with 9 bases in the middle. This CDR3 spans 13 amino acids. CDR1 and CDR2 from the germline V gene are SEHNR and FQNEAQ (reference sequence). The CDR3 DNA is TGTGCCAGCAGCTTAGTGAATGCGGATGGCTACACCTTC. Translation: CASSLVNADGYTF.

The chain couples TRBV7-9 to TRBJ2-7; weak D call: TRBD1 (5 bases). This CDR3 spans 14 amino acids. V was pared by 1 base and J by 3 bases, with 10 bases between. The germline V gene encodes CDR1 SEHNR and CDR2 FQNEAQ (reference sequence). The CDR3 is CASSLEGAGYEQYF. The CDR3 coding sequence is TGTGCCAGCAGCTTAGAAGGGGCAGGCTACGAGCAGTACTTC. Variable domain in full (rest from reference TRBV7-9 and TRBJ2-7): DTGVSQNPRHKITKRGQNVTFRCDPISEHNRLYWYRQTLGQGPEFLTYFQNEAQLEKSRLLSDRFSAERPKGSFSTLEIQRTEQGDSAMYLCASSLEGAGYEQYFGPGTRLTVT.

This clone showed up just once. CDR3 residues: CASSEGLAGYEQYF. In nucleotides, the CDR3 is TGTGCCAGCAGTGAAGGCCTAGCGGGGTACGAGCAGTACTTC. This chain links TRBV6-1 with TRBJ2-7; 9 bases align to TRBD2. The CDR3 runs 14 residues. Per the germline V gene, CDR1 is MNHNS and CDR2 is SASEGT. The V gene end was trimmed by 1 base and the J gene end by 4 bases; junction bases not matched to a gene: 2.

This chain uses TRBV27 with TRBJ2-7, with 11 bases fitting TRBD2. V shed 2 bases and J 7 bases; nucleotides not matched to a gene: 7. The V gene's germline CDR1 is MNHEY and CDR2 SMNVEV (reference sequence). The CDR3 length is 15 residues. In nucleotides, the CDR3 is TGTGCCAGCAGTTTAGGAACTAGCGGGAGAGGTGAGCAGTACTTC. Its translation is CASSLGTSGRGEQYF.

This clone was counted a few times. This chain joins TRBV19 and TRBJ2-3; no clear D gene. CDR1 and CDR2 from the germline V gene are LNHDA and SQIVND (reference sequence). V dropped 4 bases and J dropped 0 bases, with 5 bases sitting between them. The CDR3 consists of 13 residues. The CDR3 sequence: CASSTVSTDTQYF. CDR3 DNA: TGTGCCAGTAGTACGGTCAGCACAGATACGCAGTATTTT.

This rearrangement joins TRBV19 to TRBJ2-1, with TRBD2 matching 8 bases. Looked up from germline, CDR1 is LNHDA and CDR2 is SQIVND (reference sequence). This CDR3 has 18 residues. Trimming took 3 bases from V and 8 from J; bases not matched to a gene: 18. The DNA for the CDR3 is TGTGCCAGTAGTATTCGGGGGGGAAGAGCTTGGGTGGTCGATGAGCAGTTCTTC. It codes for CASSIRGGRAWVVDEQFF.